This passage covers 26 T cell receptor beta chains from one sample sequenced in a study of control samples from healthy donors and cancer patients. Repertoires were generated with immunoSEQ multiplex PCR, while TCRdb's copy carries only in-frame clones and drops some. Of 100,000 or so clones in the sample, roughly 80% were seen once. Sequenced sample: blood. The receptors originated from a woman in her forties or fifties in good health.

CDR3 bases: TGTGCCAGCAGCTTGGTTGGCCAGGGGGCTGGTGAGCAGTACTTC. Residues: CASSLVGQGAGEQYF. The chain combines TRBV5-4 with TRBJ2-7; 8 bases agree with TRBD1. The CDR3 is made up of 15 amino acids. Germline CDR1 SGHNT, CDR2 YYREEE (reference sequence). The V and J ends lost 0 bases and 7 bases, in that order; junction bases with no gene match: 9.

This chain uses TRBV6-5 with TRBJ2-5; no firm D call. Trimming removed 4 bases at V and 6 bases at J, with 12 bases between. The CDR3 extends over 13 amino acids. Germline CDR1 is MNHEY and CDR2 is SVGAGI. CDR3: CASSSRFGQTQYF. CDR3 DNA: TGTGCCAGCAGTTCCCGATTTGGTCAGACCCAGTACTTC.

This chain joins TRBV13 and TRBJ2-7, with 10 positions matching TRBD1. Germline V gene sequence: CDR1 PRHDT, CDR2 FYEKMQ (reference sequence). The CDR3 sequence is 15 residues long. The trim removed 2 bases at V and 1 base at J, leaving 2 bases unmatched. CDR3 residues: CASSLRGQGSYEQYF. CDR3 sequence (DNA): TGTGCCAGCAGCTTAAGGGGACAGGGGTCCTACGAGCAGTACTTC.

V usage is TRBV7-2 and J usage is TRBJ2-5, with D perhaps TRBD2 (5 bases). Per germline, CDR1 SGHTA and CDR2 FQGNSA. Trimming took 2 bases from V and 0 from J, leaving 7 bases between them. CDR3 length: 14 residues. The CDR3 DNA reads TGTGCCAGCAGCTTAAACGGGGACCAAGAGACCCAGTACTTC. Amino acid sequence: CASSLNGDQETQYF.

The chain is built from TRBV19 and TRBJ1-5; 7 bases fit TRBD1. Germline lookup yields CDR1 LNHDA and CDR2 SQIVND (reference sequence). CDR3 size: 17 residues. Unmatched junction bases numbered 11, after V lost 5 bases and J lost 1 base. Here the CDR3 DNA reads TGTGCCAGTAGTCCCCGCCAGGGGGTGGGAAGCAATCAGCCCCAGCATTTT. Residues: CASSPRQGVGSNQPQHF. Drawing the rest from reference TRBV19 and TRBJ1-5, the complete variable domain is DGGITQSPKYLFRKEGQNVTLSCEQNLNHDAMYWYRQDPGQGLRLIYYSQIVNDFQKGDIAEGYSVSREKKESFPLTVTSAQKNPTAFYLCASSPRQGVGSNQPQHFGDGTRLSIL.

The V and J genes are TRBV7-8 and TRBJ1-5; D is undetermined. V lost 2 bases, J lost 2 bases, and 4 bases lay in between. From germline, CDR1 is SGHVS and CDR2 FQNEAQ. CDR3 size: 13 residues. CDR3 DNA sequence: TGTGCCAGCAGCTTACCAGGCAATCAGCCCCAGCATTTT. It translates to CASSLPGNQPQHF.

The rearrangement joins TRBV6-6 to TRBJ2-3, with 8 bases fitting TRBD1. Germline CDR1 MNHNY, CDR2 SVGAGI (reference sequence). V lost 6 bases and J lost 1; bases outside the gene matches: 6. The CDR3 length is 15 residues. The DNA for the CDR3 is TGTGCCAGCAGGGAAACGGGACAGGGCACAGATACGCAGTATTTT. Translating gives CASRETGQGTDTQYF.

V usage is TRBV5-1 and J usage is TRBJ2-7; 7 bases line up with TRBD1. The CDR3 is made up of 15 amino acids. CDR1 SGHRS and CDR2 YFSETQ come from the germline V gene. V lost 0 bases to trimming and J lost 1 base; unmatched junction nucleotides: 4. The CDR3 coding sequence is TGCGCCAGCAGCTTGGGGGACAGTCCTTCCTACGAGCAGTACTTC. This translates into CASSLGDSPSYEQYF.

The rearrangement links TRBV12-3 or TRBV12-4 to TRBJ1-6; unclear D gene. The CDR3 length is 13 residues. Deletions cut 1 base from V and 8 bases from J, with 6 bases between. CDR3: CASSLGLDSPLHF. The CDR3 DNA sequence: TGTGCCAGCAGTTTAGGTTTAGATTCACCCCTCCACTTT.

The rearrangement uses TRBV5-1 and TRBJ1-3, with D maybe TRBD1 (5 bases). V shed 4 bases and J shed 4 bases, with 18 bases lying between them. The germline V gene has CDR1 SGHRS and CDR2 YFSETQ. The CDR3 runs 16 residues. As DNA, the CDR3 is TGCGCCAGCAGCCCCCGTCGGATGACAGCAGGAAACACCATATATTTT. Translating it yields CASSPRRMTAGNTIYF.

The gene calls are TRBV2 and TRBJ1-5; no firm D call. The CDR3 has 17 amino acids. Germline assignment: CDR1 SNHLY and CDR2 FYNNEI. Trimming removed 0 bases from V and 1 base from J, with 13 bases in between. The DNA for the CDR3 is TGTGCCAGCAGTGAAGCGCTTCCGGGTCGGAGCAATCAGCCCCAGCATTTT. This encodes CASSEALPGRSNQPQHF.

This clone was seen a few times. Other DNA sequences from this sample encode an identical CDR3 as well. V and J are TRBV3-1 (or the pseudogene TRBV3-2) and TRBJ2-7; the D is unclear. The CDR3 length is 14 residues. Trimming took off 0 bases at V and 7 bases at J, with 13 bases between the two ends. CDR1 LGHDT and CDR2 YNNKEL come from the germline V gene (reference sequence). CDR3 coding DNA: TGTGCCAGCAGCCAAGATCTCACCTCTCGGGAGCAGTACTTC. Protein: CASSQDLTSREQYF.

This sequence joins TRBV19 and TRBJ2-5; D may match TRBD1 or TRBD2 (5 bases each). Germline values: CDR1 LNHDA, CDR2 SQIVND (reference sequence). Trimming shortened V by 1 base and J by 1 base, and 16 bases separated the two germline ends. The CDR3 has 17 residues. The CDR3 DNA sequence: TGTGCCAGTAGTATAGGTCTATCGCCGGGACGCCAAGAGACCCAGTACTTC. Translation: CASSIGLSPGRQETQYF. Complete variable domain (other parts from reference TRBV19 and TRBJ2-5): DGGITQSPKYLFRKEGQNVTLSCEQNLNHDAMYWYRQDPGQGLRLIYYSQIVNDFQKGDIAEGYSVSREKKESFPLTVTSAQKNPTAFYLCASSIGLSPGRQETQYFGPGTRLLVL.

This chain joins TRBV10-3 and TRBJ2-1, with D maybe TRBD1 (6 bases). The CDR3 runs to 13 residues. Per germline, CDR1 ENHRY and CDR2 SYGVKD. V lost 4 bases and J 4 bases, leaving 8 bases between the germline ends. In nucleotides, the CDR3 is TGTGCCATCAGTGTAACAGGGTACAATGAGCAGTTCTTC. It encodes CAISVTGYNEQFF.

The chain links TRBV7-9 to TRBJ1-2, with TRBD1 as a possible D gene (6 bases). The CDR3 contains 12 residues. V lost 6 bases and J lost 4, with 9 bases in between. The germline gives CDR1 SEHNR, CDR2 FQNEAQ (reference sequence). The CDR3 reads CASRQQGYGYTF. As DNA, the CDR3 is TGTGCCAGCAGGCAACAGGGCTATGGCTACACCTTC.

The chain employs TRBV6-2 or TRBV6-3 and TRBJ1-5; a weak D match, TRBD1 (5 bases). The CDR3 consists of 17 residues. V was trimmed by 2 bases and J by 0 bases, leaving 14 bases between them. From germline, CDR1 is MNHEY and CDR2 SVGEGT. CDR3 DNA sequence: TGTGCCAGCAGTTACATGATGCCAGGGATTAGCAATCAGCCCCAGCATTTT. This translates into CASSYMMPGISNQPQHF.

Notes on this clone: At one end the junction does not follow the germline gene, possibly because of a read error. The V call is TRBV6-1, the J call TRBJ2-3; D possibly corresponds to TRBD2 (6 bases). CDR3 size: 15 residues. The germline V gene encodes CDR1 MNHNS and CDR2 SASEGT. This CDR3 is CAGSEGPSGTDTQYF. As DNA, the CDR3 is TGTGCCGGCAGTGAGGGGCCTAGCGGCACAGATACGCAGTATTTT.

The V call is TRBV27, the J call TRBJ1-1, with 9 bases that match TRBD1. Germline lookup yields CDR1 MNHEY and CDR2 SMNVEV (reference sequence). Unmatched junction bases numbered 6, after V lost 4 bases and J lost 3 bases. The CDR3 runs 15 residues. CDR3: CASSSTGGMYTEAFF. The CDR3, as DNA: TGTGCCAGCAGTTCCACAGGGGGCATGTACACTGAAGCTTTCTTT.

The chain carries TRBV3-1 (or the pseudogene TRBV3-2) and TRBJ2-6, with D maybe TRBD1 (5 bases). The CDR3 is 17 residues long. Germline V lookup: CDR1 LGHDT, CDR2 YNNKEL (reference sequence). Between the trimmed V and J ends, which lost 0 bases and 2 bases, there was a span of 11 bases. The CDR3 is CASSQDFIGAGANVLTF. For the CDR3, the DNA is TGTGCCAGCAGCCAAGATTTTATAGGGGCTGGGGCCAACGTCCTGACTTTC.

DNA for the CDR3: TGTGCCAGTAGACCCATCGGGAGAAGCACTGAAGCTTTCTTT. Translating it yields CASRPIGRSTEAFF. The chain carries TRBV19 and TRBJ1-1; D remains unclear. The CDR3 spans 14 residues. Per the germline V gene, CDR1 is LNHDA and CDR2 is SQIVND (reference sequence). Trimming pared 6 bases from V and 4 bases from J, leaving 15 bases between.

This clone was seen a handful of times. This chain connects TRBV19 to TRBJ1-1; 8 bases are a match to TRBD1. CDR3 length: 15 residues. J gave up 1 base and V 8 bases, and 9 bases lay outside the gene matches. In germline, CDR1 is LNHDA, CDR2 SQIVND (reference sequence). The CDR3 nucleotides are TGTGCCAGTGCCGACAGGGGCCTTCCGAACACTGAAGCTTTCTTT. It specifies CASADRGLPNTEAFF.

This chain uses TRBV3-1 (or the pseudogene TRBV3-2) with TRBJ2-1, with D unclear. V shed 0 bases and J shed 4 bases, with 10 bases lying between them. From germline, CDR1 is LGHDT and CDR2 YNNKEL (reference sequence). There are 15 residues in the CDR3. CDR3 nucleotide sequence: TGTGCCAGCAGCCAAGATAGGCGGAGATACAATGAGCAGTTCTTC. Amino acids: CASSQDRRRYNEQFF.

V and J are TRBV6-1 and TRBJ1-6, with TRBD1 as a possible D gene (5 bases). V dropped 2 bases and J dropped 0 bases, with 11 bases sitting between them. The CDR3 is 17 amino acids. Germline-derived CDR1 and CDR2 are MNHNS and SASEGT. The CDR3 DNA follows: TGTGCCAGCAGTGAATCGGGGGGAAGCTCCTATAATTCACCCCTCCACTTT. Translation: CASSESGGSSYNSPLHF.

The chain's CDR3 is CASSLQGRVNTEAFF. Written as DNA, the CDR3 is TGTGCCAGCAGCTTACAGGGCAGGGTGAACACTGAAGCTTTCTTT. V is TRBV7-8 and J is TRBJ1-1, with a tentative D call TRBD1 (5 bases). CDR3 length: 15 amino acids. Per germline, CDR1 SGHVS and CDR2 FQNEAQ. Between the trimmed V and J ends, which lost 2 bases and 0 bases, there was a span of 10 bases.

The rearrangement links TRBV4-3 to TRBJ1-1; 7 nucleotides line up with TRBD1. Per the germline V gene, CDR1 is LGHNA and CDR2 is YSLEER. Unmatched junction bases numbered 9, after V lost 4 bases and J lost 4 bases. The CDR3 runs 15 residues. The chain's CDR3 is CASSPQQGGTTEAFF. The CDR3 DNA sequence: TGCGCCAGCAGCCCACAGCAGGGGGGGACCACTGAAGCTTTCTTT.

The chain uses TRBV25-1 and TRBJ2-7; D possibly uses TRBD1 or TRBD2 (5 bases each). Trimming removed 8 bases at V and 0 bases at J, with 14 bases between. The germline V gene encodes CDR1 MGHDK and CDR2 SYGVNS. CDR3 length: 14 residues. The CDR3: CASSEWDRSYEQYF. CDR3 DNA: TGTGCCAGCTCGGAGTGGGACCGCTCCTACGAGCAGTACTTC.